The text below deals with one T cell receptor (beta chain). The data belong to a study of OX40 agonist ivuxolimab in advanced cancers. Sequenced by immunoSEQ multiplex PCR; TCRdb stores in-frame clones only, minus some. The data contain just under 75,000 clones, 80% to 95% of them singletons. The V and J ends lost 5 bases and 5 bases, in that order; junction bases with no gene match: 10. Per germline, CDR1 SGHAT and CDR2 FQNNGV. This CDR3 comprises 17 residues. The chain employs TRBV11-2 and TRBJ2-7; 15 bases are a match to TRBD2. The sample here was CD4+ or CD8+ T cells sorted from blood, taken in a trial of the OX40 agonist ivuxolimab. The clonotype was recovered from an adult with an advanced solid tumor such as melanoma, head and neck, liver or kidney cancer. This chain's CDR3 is CASSLWTSGRADHEQYF. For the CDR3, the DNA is TGTGCCAGCAGCCTATGGACTAGCGGGAGGGCTGATCACGAGCAGTACTTC.